What follows are 22 T cell receptor beta chains derived from one specimen sequenced in a study of blood T cell repertoires in COVID-19. Assay used: immunoSEQ multiplex PCR; TCRdb lists only in-frame clones, some missing. The sample contains fewer than 250,000 clones, less than 80% of which appear only once. The sample taken for sequencing was peripheral blood. The receptors derive from a woman aged 45-59 years with acute or convalescent COVID-19.

The chain couples TRBV7-6 to TRBJ2-1, with TRBD2 identical over 13 bases. Per the germline V gene, CDR1 is SGHVS and CDR2 is FNYEAQ. The V gene end was trimmed by 7 bases and the J gene end by 4 bases; junction bases not matched to a gene: 19. The CDR3 contains 20 residues. The CDR3 loop reads CASKPRTSGGPSRIYNEQFF. The CDR3 nucleotides are TGTGCCAGCAAACCCCGGACTAGCGGGGGTCCATCCCGTATATACAATGAGCAGTTCTTC.

This clone was counted only a few times. The chain employs TRBV5-1 and TRBJ1-2, with TRBD1 as a possible D gene (6 bases). Trimming took 4 bases from V and 3 from J, leaving 16 bases between them. Looked up from germline, CDR1 is SGHRS and CDR2 is YFSETQ. This CDR3 is built from 15 residues. The chain's CDR3 is CASSPGTYPHYGYTF. The CDR3 region has the DNA TGCGCCAGCAGCCCAGGGACATATCCCCACTATGGCTACACCTTC.

The genes are TRBV19 and TRBJ1-3; D uncertain. CDR3 length: 14 residues. Germline V gene sequence: CDR1 LNHDA, CDR2 SQIVND (reference sequence). Trimming shortened V by 5 bases and J by 2 bases, and 10 bases separated the two germline ends. The CDR3 DNA follows: TGTGCCAGTAGTTCAGGAAGAACTGGAAACACCATATATTTT. The encoded protein is CASSSGRTGNTIYF.

The chain employs TRBV4-3 and TRBJ1-4; D uncertain. This CDR3 has 14 amino acids. The germline V gene has CDR1 LGHNA and CDR2 YSLEER. Trimming left V 0 bases short and J 5 bases short, with 7 bases between. The CDR3, as DNA: TGCGCCAGCAGCCAAGATGAGAGAAATGAAAAACTGTTTTTT. Amino acid sequence: CASSQDERNEKLFF.

The chain employs TRBV7-5 and TRBJ1-1; whether TRBD1, the table's D call, matches the DNA was not checked. TRBV7-5 counts as a pseudogene. The CDR3 has 16 residues. The CDR3 DNA follows: TGTGCCAGAAGCCTGCCGGGACAGGGTTCGGGCACTGAAGCTTTCTTT. The encoded protein is CARSLPGQGSGTEAFF.

This chain links TRBV11-2 with TRBJ1-2, with a weak D call TRBD1 (5 bases). The V end lost 1 base, the J end lost 8 bases, and 14 bases lay between the germline ends. CDR1 SGHAT and CDR2 FQNNGV come from the germline V gene. The CDR3 spans 14 residues. The CDR3, as DNA: TGTGCCAGCAGCTTAGGGGGCTTACCCAAAGGCTACACCTTC. Amino acid sequence: CASSLGGLPKGYTF.

The CDR3 sequence: CASSLVGTGNSPLHF. The CDR3 coding sequence is TGCGCCAGCAGCCTTGTGGGCACCGGCAATTCACCCCTCCACTTT. This chain links TRBV4-1 with TRBJ1-6; D unresolved. This CDR3 comprises 15 residues. Germline V gives CDR1 MGHRA, CDR2 YSYEKL. V lost 4 bases, J lost 7 bases, and 14 bases lay in between.

The CDR3 protein is CASSTRAGGGTEAFF. For the CDR3, the DNA is TGTGCCAGCAGCACCCGGGCCGGGGGTGGCACTGAAGCTTTCTTT. This rearrangement joins TRBV5-6 to TRBJ1-1; D is perhaps TRBD1 (5 bases). Between the trimmed V and J ends, which lost 4 bases and 4 bases, there was a span of 17 bases. Germline CDR1 and CDR2: SGHDT and YYEEEE. The CDR3 is 15 amino acids.

The chain's CDR3 is CASSIQYNQPQHF. The CDR3 DNA is TGTGCCAGTAGTATACAGTACAATCAGCCCCAGCATTTT. J is TRBJ1-5 and V is TRBV19, with D unclear. CDR1 and CDR2 from the germline V gene are LNHDA and SQIVND (reference sequence). Trimming cost V 2 bases and J 3 bases, with 5 bases left between them. This CDR3 region has 13 residues.

This sequence joins TRBV3-1 (or the pseudogene TRBV3-2) and TRBJ1-4, with TRBD1 matching over 7 bases. V lost 4 bases to trimming and J lost 0 bases; unmatched junction nucleotides: 5. In germline, CDR1 is LGHDT, CDR2 YNNKEL (reference sequence). The CDR3 length is 16 residues. The chain's CDR3 is CASSPGQGATNEKLFF. CDR3 bases: TGTGCCAGCAGCCCGGGCCAGGGGGCAACTAATGAAAAACTGTTTTTT.

A few counts support this clone. Other DNA sequences in this specimen translate into the identical CDR3. V and J are TRBV9 and TRBJ1-3, with D uncertain. The length of the CDR3 is 13 residues. V lost 4 bases and J 0 bases, leaving 5 bases between the germline ends. The germline V gene encodes CDR1 SGDLS and CDR2 YYNGEE. DNA of the CDR3: TGTGCCAGCAGCTCTAACTCTGGAAACACCATATATTTT. Its protein product is CASSSNSGNTIYF.

The V call is TRBV7-2, the J call TRBJ2-7, with TRBD2 matching 8 bases. J lost 6 bases, V lost 5 bases, and 12 bases had no gene match. The CDR3 extends over 15 amino acids. CDR1 is SGHTA and CDR2 is FQGNSA in the germline V gene. The CDR3 DNA sequence: TGTGCCAGCAGCCGGGGGGGGTACAGGGAGGGCGAGCAGTACTTC. It translates to CASSRGGYREGEQYF.

The rearrangement joins TRBV5-5 to TRBJ1-2, with 10 bases that match TRBD1. The CDR3 is 15 residues long. In germline, CDR1 is SGHKS, CDR2 YYEKEE (reference sequence). After removal of 4 bases from V and 6 bases from J, the junction contained 9 bases not matched to a gene. CDR3 DNA sequence: TGTGCCAGCAGCCTCTATCCGGGACAGGGGAATGGCTACACCTTC. As protein: CASSLYPGQGNGYTF. Filled out from reference TRBV5-5 and TRBJ1-2, the complete variable domain reads DAGVTQSPTHLIKTRGQQVTLRCSPISGHKSVSWYQQVLGQGPQFIFQYYEKEERGRGNFPDRFSARQFPNYSSELNVNALLLGDSALYLCASSLYPGQGNGYTFGSGTRLTVV.

V usage is TRBV5-1 and J usage is TRBJ1-3; D possibly corresponds to TRBD1 (5 bases). CDR3 length: 14 residues. V was shortened by 1 base and J by 6 bases, with 11 bases between the two germline ends. In germline, CDR1 is SGHRS, CDR2 YFSETQ. The CDR3 sequence is CASSLPGEPNTIYF. CDR3 sequence (DNA): TGCGCCAGCAGCTTGCCGGGGGAACCAAACACCATATATTTT.

The rearrangement joins TRBV5-1 to TRBJ1-3; 9 bases match TRBD1. J was trimmed by 3 bases and V by 5 bases; bases with no gene match: 0. CDR1 SGHRS and CDR2 YFSETQ come from the germline V gene. The CDR3 contains 13 residues. In nucleotides, the CDR3 is TGCGCCAGCAGGACAGGGGGTGGAAACACCATATATTTT. Translated: CASRTGGGNTIYF.

J is TRBJ2-7 and V is TRBV28; 8 bases are shared with TRBD1. Trimming removed 6 bases from V and 1 base from J; junction bases left unmatched: 11. Germline V gene lookup returns CDR1 MDHEN and CDR2 SYDVKM. The CDR3 sequence is 16 residues long. CDR3 sequence (DNA): TGTGCCAGCAGGGATGCGGTCAGGGGGCGATCCTACGAGCAGTACTTC. Translated: CASRDAVRGRSYEQYF. Drawing the rest from reference TRBV28 and TRBJ2-7, the complete variable domain is DVKVTQSSRYLVKRTGEKVFLECVQDMDHENMFWYRQDPGLGLRLIYFSYDVKMKEKGDIPEGYSVSREKKERFSLILESASTNQTSMYLCASRDAVRGRSYEQYFGPGTRLTVT.

The chain links TRBV18 to TRBJ1-1; TRBD1 matches at 7 bases. The CDR3 spans 15 residues. Unmatched junction bases numbered 10, after V lost 5 bases and J lost 4 bases. The V gene's germline CDR1 is KGHSH and CDR2 LQKENI. The CDR3 region is CASSNEGRGSTEAFF. Written as DNA, the CDR3 is TGTGCCAGCTCAAATGAGGGCAGGGGGAGCACTGAAGCTTTCTTT.

The rearrangement joins TRBV5-6 to TRBJ2-5; 7 bases agree with TRBD1. Trimming at V came to 3 bases and at J to 5 bases, leaving 7 bases not matched to a gene. This CDR3 has 14 amino acids. Germline V lookup: CDR1 SGHDT, CDR2 YYEEEE. The CDR3 DNA reads as TGTGCCAGCAGCTCACAGGGGATCTTGGAGACCCAGTACTTC. Its protein is CASSSQGILETQYF.

The CDR3 is CASSFAPGATNEKLFF. CDR3 sequence (DNA): TGCGCCAGCAGCTTCGCCCCAGGGGCAACTAATGAAAAACTGTTTTTT. The rearrangement uses TRBV5-1 and TRBJ1-4; D is perhaps TRBD1 (6 bases). The CDR3 is 16 amino acids. CDR1 and CDR2 from the germline V gene are SGHRS and YFSETQ. The V gene lost 2 bases and the J gene lost 0 bases, with 11 bases spanning the gap.

The chain carries TRBV28 and TRBJ1-2; tentative D call: TRBD1 (5 bases). The CDR3 contains 17 residues. Trimming removed 5 bases from V and 8 bases from J, with 27 bases in between. Germline CDR1 and CDR2: MDHEN and SYDVKM. This CDR3 is CASSLGGARVNTGGYTF. The CDR3 region has the DNA TGTGCCAGCAGTCTCGGCGGGGCCCGAGTGAACACGGGGGGCTACACCTTC.

This clone was seen more than once but under ten times. The chain employs TRBV12-3 or TRBV12-4 and TRBJ1-2, with D unresolved. Trimming left V 4 bases short and J 5 bases short, with 11 bases between. The CDR3 contains 13 residues. This CDR3 reads CASSSGVGYGYTF. CDR3 coding DNA: TGTGCCAGCAGTTCAGGCGTTGGGTATGGCTACACCTTC.

The chain couples TRBV5-6 to TRBJ2-2, with TRBD2 matching over 12 bases. Germline V gene data show CDR1 as SGHDT and CDR2 as YYEEEE. The CDR3 has 17 residues. With 0 bases clipped from V and 7 bases from J, the junction kept 7 bases outside the gene matches. The CDR3 is CASSLAQGLAGGGELFF. CDR3 bases: TGTGCCAGCAGCTTGGCCCAGGGACTAGCGGGTGGCGGGGAGCTGTTTTTT.